Shown below are 27 T cell receptor beta chains from a single sample sequenced in a study of Ad26.COV2.S vaccination and SARS-CoV-2 variants. Treatment in this sample: some 20 received Ad26.COV2.S at low or high dose, single or two shots; 5 received placebo; per-sample allocation not given. Sampling was performed 63 days after the first vaccine or placebo injection. TCRdb's copy holds only in-frame clones and misses some; the assay was immunoSEQ multiplex PCR. The sample includes 400,000 to 450,000 clones, 80% to 95% seen only once; the top ten take more than 3.5%. Specimen: peripheral blood, collected in a trial of Ad26.COV2.S vaccine versus placebo. These receptors all come from a person between 18 and 59 years old who received the Ad26.COV2.S COVID-19 vaccine or a placebo.

The chain recombines TRBV9 with TRBJ2-3; D perhaps matches TRBD1 (6 bases). V was pared by 0 bases and J by 3 bases, with 17 bases between. The CDR3 spans 17 residues. Per germline, CDR1 SGDLS and CDR2 YYNGEE. CDR3 residues: CASSVATGMRGTDTQYF. The CDR3 DNA reads as TGTGCCAGCAGCGTAGCTACAGGGATGAGGGGGACAGATACGCAGTATTTT.

The V call is TRBV9, the J call TRBJ2-1; D is undetermined. Looked up from germline, CDR1 is SGDLS and CDR2 is YYNGEE. V lost 1 base and J lost 8, with 13 bases in between. The CDR3 is made up of 14 amino acids. The CDR3 DNA is TGTGCCAGCAGCGTATTACGGGTTGGAGATGAGCAGTTCTTC. Encoded protein: CASSVLRVGDEQFF.

The rearrangement joins TRBV18 to TRBJ1-1; D is unclear. Germline assignment: CDR1 KGHSH and CDR2 LQKENI. V lost 3 bases and J 4 bases, leaving 12 bases between the germline ends. The CDR3 covers 14 residues. Written as DNA, the CDR3 is TGTGCCAGCTCACCCCCGGTTAGGGCCACTGAAGCTTTCTTT. Its protein product is CASSPPVRATEAFF.

The rearrangement links TRBV7-8 to TRBJ1-4; 7 bases match TRBD1. This CDR3 has 14 amino acids. From germline, CDR1 is SGHVS and CDR2 FQNEAQ. V was clipped by 4 bases and J by 4 bases; unmatched bases: 3. CDR3: CASSSGQLNEKLFF. CDR3 bases: TGTGCCAGCAGCTCGGGACAGCTTAATGAAAAACTGTTTTTT.

This rearrangement joins TRBV11-2 to TRBJ2-7; D is possibly TRBD1 or TRBD2 (7 bases each). The CDR3 is made up of 15 amino acids. CDR1 and CDR2 (germline): SGHAT, FQNNGV. V lost 0 bases, J lost 6 bases, and 15 bases lay in between. The CDR3 coding sequence is TGTGCCAGCAGCTTAGATCTCAGGGGGGGAGGCGAGCAGTACTTC. The encoded protein is CASSLDLRGGGEQYF.

The V gene is TRBV15, the J gene TRBJ2-1; tentative D call: TRBD2 (5 bases). Germline V gene data show CDR1 as LNHNV and CDR2 as YYDKDF (reference sequence). Trimming pared 0 bases from V and 8 bases from J, leaving 11 bases between. The CDR3 sequence is 14 residues long. CDR3 amino acids: CATSRDVAGDEQFF. CDR3 bases: TGTGCCACCAGCAGAGATGTTGCGGGTGATGAGCAGTTCTTC.

The rearrangement joins TRBV19 to TRBJ1-5, with 9 bases aligning to TRBD1. The CDR3 is 19 residues long. V gave up 4 bases and J gave up 5 bases; unmatched junction bases: 18. Per germline, CDR1 LNHDA and CDR2 SQIVND (reference sequence). The CDR3 sequence: CASSTPLGHLGDRDQPQHF. In DNA form, the CDR3 reads TGTGCCAGTAGTACTCCCTTGGGCCATTTGGGGGACAGGGATCAGCCCCAGCATTTT.

In the case of this clone: Within the sample, other DNA sequences also encode this same CDR3. The rearrangement joins TRBV3-1 (or the pseudogene TRBV3-2) to TRBJ2-3; TRBD2 aligns across 9 bases. The germline gives CDR1 LGHDT, CDR2 YNNKEL (reference sequence). V gave up 1 base and J gave up 1 base; unmatched junction bases: 0. The CDR3 is 15 residues long. CDR3 sequence: CASSQGLAGTDTQYF. The CDR3 nucleotides read TGTGCCAGCAGCCAAGGACTAGCGGGCACAGATACGCAGTATTTT.

V is TRBV28 and J is TRBJ2-7; D gene ambiguous. Germline loops: CDR1 MDHEN, CDR2 SYDVKM. Between the trimmed V and J ends, which lost 8 bases and 1 base, there was a span of 6 bases. This CDR3 is 11 amino acids long. The CDR3 DNA sequence: TGTGCCAGCGCAGAATCCTACGAGCAGTACTTC. It codes for CASAESYEQYF.

The chain combines TRBV28 with TRBJ2-2; D gene unclear. The V and J ends lost 3 bases and 0 bases respectively, with 8 bases between them. The CDR3 spans 15 residues. CDR1 and CDR2 from the germline V gene are MDHEN and SYDVKM. CDR3 sequence reads: CASSFGAANTGELFF. Written as DNA, the CDR3 is TGTGCCAGCAGTTTTGGAGCCGCGAACACCGGGGAGCTGTTTTTT.

The rearrangement uses TRBV2 and TRBJ2-7; 9 bases are shared with TRBD2. With 9 bases clipped from V and 7 bases from J, the junction kept 13 bases outside the gene matches. The germline V gene has CDR1 SNHLY and CDR2 FYNNEI. The CDR3 is made up of 14 amino acids. CDR3 coding DNA: TGTGCCAGTGTTTTGCTAGCGGGACAAGAAGAGCAGTACTTC. This codes for CASVLLAGQEEQYF.

This chain joins TRBV11-2 and TRBJ2-1, with 10 bases identical to TRBD2. Germline V gene lookup returns CDR1 SGHAT and CDR2 FQNNGV. CDR3 length: 18 amino acids. Trimming removed 5 bases from V and 7 bases from J; junction bases left unmatched: 17. CDR3 nucleotide sequence: TGTGCCAGCAGCAAGCGACGGTCTAGCGGGAGTCTCGGAAATGAGCAGTTCTTC. Encoded protein: CASSKRRSSGSLGNEQFF.

The genes are TRBV29-1 and TRBJ1-2; maybe TRBD1 (5 bases). Germline CDR1 SQVTM, CDR2 ANQGSEA. This CDR3 comprises 14 residues. Trimming pared 0 bases from V and 8 bases from J, leaving 16 bases between. DNA of the CDR3: TGCAGCGTTGAAGATAGGGGCAGGACCGGGGGCTACACCTTC. It codes for CSVEDRGRTGGYTF.

The chain is built from TRBV5-6 and TRBJ2-5; D call uncertain. Trimming pared 3 bases from V and 5 bases from J, leaving 14 bases between. CDR1 SGHDT and CDR2 YYEEEE come from the germline V gene. The length of the CDR3 is 14 residues. The CDR3 sequence is CASSWSPDRETQYF. The CDR3 DNA reads as TGTGCCAGCAGCTGGTCCCCCGATCGGGAGACCCAGTACTTC.

This rearrangement joins TRBV27 to TRBJ1-6; the D gene is possibly TRBD1 (5 bases). CDR3 length: 16 residues. CDR1 is MNHEY and CDR2 is SMNVEV in the germline V gene (reference sequence). V lost 2 bases and J 0 bases, leaving 8 bases between the germline ends. DNA of the CDR3: TGTGCCAGCAGTTTAGAGGGGAGCTCCTATAATTCACCCCTCCACTTT. Protein product: CASSLEGSSYNSPLHF.

This rearrangement joins TRBV4-2 to TRBJ2-6, with a weak D call TRBD1 (5 bases). The CDR3 has 16 residues. V was clipped by 1 base and J by 1 base, with 8 bases between them. Looked up from germline, CDR1 is LGHNA and CDR2 is YNFKEQ. The CDR3 reads CASSQGSGSGANVLTF. The CDR3 DNA is TGTGCCAGCAGCCAAGGATCAGGGTCTGGGGCCAACGTCCTGACTTTC.

The sample holds one count of this clone. The sample holds other DNA sequences that translate to the same CDR3. This rearrangement joins TRBV28 to TRBJ1-3; 8 bases are a match to TRBD1. Germline V gene lookup returns CDR1 MDHEN and CDR2 SYDVKM. J gave up 0 bases and V 2 bases, and 3 bases lay outside the gene matches. The CDR3 contains 16 residues. CDR3 loop: CASSLAQGASGNTIYF. CDR3 DNA sequence: TGTGCCAGCAGTTTAGCCCAGGGGGCCTCTGGAAACACCATATATTTT.

V usage is TRBV28 and J usage is TRBJ2-7; D is possibly TRBD1 or TRBD2 (7 bases each). Trimming pared 4 bases from V and 5 bases from J, leaving 15 bases between. CDR3 length: 14 residues. CDR1 and CDR2 (germline): MDHEN, SYDVKM. The CDR3 loop reads CASSSSGGRDEQYF. DNA for the CDR3: TGTGCCAGCAGTTCCTCAGGGGGGAGGGACGAGCAGTACTTC.

V usage is TRBV7-2 and J usage is TRBJ2-3; a possible D gene is TRBD1 (5 bases). Germline CDR1 SGHTA, CDR2 FQGNSA. The CDR3 totals 17 residues. V was cut by 2 bases and J by 0 bases, with 15 bases left in between. CDR3: CASSLFSRALSTDTQYF. CDR3 DNA sequence: TGTGCCAGCAGCTTATTCTCCAGGGCCTTAAGCACAGATACGCAGTATTTT. Based on the CDR3 plus reference TRBV7-2 and TRBJ2-3, the full variable domain is GAGVSQSPSNKVTEKGKDVELRCDPISGHTALYWYRQSLGQGLEFLIYFQGNSAPDKSGLPSDRFSAERTGGSVSTLTIQRTQQEDSAVYLCASSLFSRALSTDTQYFGPGTRLTVL.

J is TRBJ2-2 and V is TRBV9, with 8 bases lining up with TRBD1. This CDR3 has 19 residues. J lost 2 bases, V lost 0 bases, and 12 bases had no gene match. CDR1 SGDLS and CDR2 YYNGEE come from the germline V gene. The DNA of the CDR3 is TGTGCCAGCAGCGTAGCTTTTTCCCCAGGGACAGGTAACACCGGGGAGCTGTTTTTT. Translated: CASSVAFSPGTGNTGELFF.

The rearrangement links TRBV29-1 to TRBJ2-1; perhaps TRBD2 as D (5 bases). Germline CDR1 SQVTM, CDR2 ANQGSEA. The CDR3 is made up of 10 amino acids. V lost 5 bases, J lost 10 bases, and 9 bases lay in between. For the CDR3, the DNA is TGCAGCGTTTCAGGAGGAGAGCAGTTCTTC. Its translation is CSVSGGEQFF.

The V gene is TRBV7-3, the J gene TRBJ2-2, with D hard to call. Between the trimmed V and J ends, which lost 4 bases and 15 bases, there was a span of 12 bases. The CDR3 extends over 11 amino acids. Germline CDR1 and CDR2: SGHTA and FQGTGA. The chain's CDR3 is CASSSGGALFF. CDR3 DNA: TGTGCCAGCAGCTCCGGTGGAGCGTTGTTTTTT.

This rearrangement joins TRBV27 to TRBJ2-5, with 8 bases fitting TRBD1. CDR1 MNHEY and CDR2 SMNVEV come from the germline V gene (reference sequence). J gave up 5 bases and V 8 bases, and 7 bases lay outside the gene matches. CDR3 length: 13 amino acids. The CDR3 sequence is CASYQGAGETQYF. For the CDR3, the DNA is TGTGCCAGCTATCAGGGGGCCGGGGAGACCCAGTACTTC.

This clone appeared once. The genes are TRBV7-8 and TRBJ2-1; 7 bases fit TRBD2. Trimming cost V 4 bases and J 4 bases; bases outside gene matches: 4. Germline assignment: CDR1 SGHVS and CDR2 FQNEAQ. The CDR3 contains 14 residues. The chain's CDR3 is CASSSTGLYNEQFF. The CDR3 DNA sequence: TGTGCCAGCAGCTCCACGGGACTATACAATGAGCAGTTCTTC.

The rearrangement links TRBV5-4 to TRBJ2-7; D might be TRBD1 or TRBD2, each matching 6 bases. The CDR3 loop spans 15 amino acids. Germline V gene data show CDR1 as SGHNT and CDR2 as YYREEE (reference sequence). Trimming took off 0 bases at V and 0 bases at J, with 10 bases between the two ends. DNA of the CDR3: TGTGCCAGCAGCTTGGTGGGGGGCGTCTCCTACGAGCAGTACTTC. Amino acid sequence: CASSLVGGVSYEQYF.

This clone was found once. CDR3 protein: CASSLAVGTGGAGANVLTF. CDR3 in DNA: TGCGCCAGCAGCTTGGCGGTTGGGACAGGGGGCGCTGGGGCCAACGTCCTGACTTTC. This rearrangement joins TRBV5-1 to TRBJ2-6, with 12 bases identical to TRBD1. With 0 bases clipped from V and 2 bases from J, the junction kept 6 bases outside the gene matches. Germline lookup yields CDR1 SGHRS and CDR2 YFSETQ. The CDR3 length is 19 residues.

The genes are TRBV18 and TRBJ2-5; D gene unclear. V was clipped by 3 bases and J by 2 bases, with 10 bases between them. This CDR3 is 14 amino acids long. Germline lookup yields CDR1 KGHSH and CDR2 LQKENI. DNA for the CDR3: TGTGCCAGCTCACCTGCAAGTAGGCAAGAGACCCAGTACTTC. Its protein is CASSPASRQETQYF. Drawing the rest from reference TRBV18 and TRBJ2-5, the complete variable domain is NAGVMQNPRHLVRRRGQEARLRCSPMKGHSHVYWYRQLPEEGLKFMVYLQKENIIDESGMPKERFSAEFPKEGPSILRIQQVVRGDSAAYFCASSPASRQETQYFGPGTRLLVL.